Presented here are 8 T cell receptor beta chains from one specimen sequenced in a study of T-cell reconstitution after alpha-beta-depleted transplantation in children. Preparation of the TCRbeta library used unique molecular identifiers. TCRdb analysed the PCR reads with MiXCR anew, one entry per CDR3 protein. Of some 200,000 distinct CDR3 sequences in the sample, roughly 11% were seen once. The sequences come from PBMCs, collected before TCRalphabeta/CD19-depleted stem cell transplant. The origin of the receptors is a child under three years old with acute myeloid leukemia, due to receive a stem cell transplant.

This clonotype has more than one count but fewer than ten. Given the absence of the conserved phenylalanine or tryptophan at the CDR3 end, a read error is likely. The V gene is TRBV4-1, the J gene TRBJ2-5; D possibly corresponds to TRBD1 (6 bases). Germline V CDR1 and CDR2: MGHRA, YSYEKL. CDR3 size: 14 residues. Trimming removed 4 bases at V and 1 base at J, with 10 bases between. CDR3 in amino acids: CASSPTGPQETQYL. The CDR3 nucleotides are TGCGCCAGCAGCCCTACAGGGCCCCAAGAGACCCAGTACTTA.

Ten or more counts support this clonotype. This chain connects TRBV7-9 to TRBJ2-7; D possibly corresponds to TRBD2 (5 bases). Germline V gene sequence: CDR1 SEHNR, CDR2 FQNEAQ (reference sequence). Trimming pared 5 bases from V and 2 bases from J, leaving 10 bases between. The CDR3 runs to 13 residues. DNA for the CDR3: TGTGCCAGCAGCGAACTAGTTACCTACGAGCAGTACTTC. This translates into CASSELVTYEQYF. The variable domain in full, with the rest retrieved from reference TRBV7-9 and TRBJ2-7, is DTGVSQNPRHKITKRGQNVTFRCDPISEHNRLYWYRQTLGQGPEFLTYFQNEAQLEKSRLLSDRFSAERPKGSFSTLEIQRTEQGDSAMYLCASSELVTYEQYFGPGTRLTVT.

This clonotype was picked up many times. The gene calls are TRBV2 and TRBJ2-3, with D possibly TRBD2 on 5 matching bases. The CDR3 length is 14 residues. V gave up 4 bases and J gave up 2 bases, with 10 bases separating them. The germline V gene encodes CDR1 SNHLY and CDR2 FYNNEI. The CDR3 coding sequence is TGTGCCAGCAGTGCCGAGCGGCACACAGATACGCAGTATTTT. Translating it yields CASSAERHTDTQYF. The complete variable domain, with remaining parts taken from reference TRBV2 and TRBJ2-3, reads EPEVTQTPSHQVTQMGQEVILRCVPISNHLYFYWYRQILGQKVEFLVSFYNNEISEKSEIFDDQFSVERPDGSNFTLKIRSTKLEDSAMYFCASSAERHTDTQYFGPGTRLTVL.

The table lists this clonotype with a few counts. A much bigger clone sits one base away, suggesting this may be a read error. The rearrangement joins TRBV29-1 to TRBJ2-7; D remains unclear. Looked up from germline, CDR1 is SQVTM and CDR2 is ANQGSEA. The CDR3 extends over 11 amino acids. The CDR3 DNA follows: TGCAGCGTTAGAACCTTCTACGAGCAGTCCTTC. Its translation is CSVRTFYEQSF.

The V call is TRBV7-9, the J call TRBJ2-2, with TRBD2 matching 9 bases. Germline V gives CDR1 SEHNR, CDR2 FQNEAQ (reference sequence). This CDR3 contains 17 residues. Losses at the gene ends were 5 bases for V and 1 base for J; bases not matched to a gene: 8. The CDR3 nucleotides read TGTGCCAGCAGCGCCTTGGGACTAGCTCTGAACACCGGGGAGCTGTTTTTT. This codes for CASSALGLALNTGELFF.

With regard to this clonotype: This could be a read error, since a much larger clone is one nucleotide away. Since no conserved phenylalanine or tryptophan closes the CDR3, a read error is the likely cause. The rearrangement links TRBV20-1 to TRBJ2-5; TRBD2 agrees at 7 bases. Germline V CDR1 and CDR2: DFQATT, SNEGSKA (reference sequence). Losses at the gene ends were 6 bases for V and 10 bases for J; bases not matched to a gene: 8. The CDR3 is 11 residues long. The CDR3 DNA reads TGCAGTGCGCCCCCCAGGGAGGGCCAGTACTCC. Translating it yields CSAPPREGQYS.

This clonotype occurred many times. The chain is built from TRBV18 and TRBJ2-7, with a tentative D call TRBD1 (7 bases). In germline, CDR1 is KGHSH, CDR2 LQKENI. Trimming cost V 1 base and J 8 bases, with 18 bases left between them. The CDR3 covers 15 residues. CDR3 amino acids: CASSPRGQVGRKQYF. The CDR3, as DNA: TGTGCCAGCTCACCACGTGGACAGGTGGGGAGGAAGCAGTACTTC.

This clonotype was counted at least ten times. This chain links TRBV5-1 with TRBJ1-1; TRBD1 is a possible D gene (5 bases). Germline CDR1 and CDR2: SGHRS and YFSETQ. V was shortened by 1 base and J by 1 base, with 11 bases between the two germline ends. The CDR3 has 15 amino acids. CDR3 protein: CASSLTRDANTEAFF. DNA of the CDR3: TGCGCCAGCAGCTTGACGAGGGACGCGAACACTGAAGCTTTCTTT.